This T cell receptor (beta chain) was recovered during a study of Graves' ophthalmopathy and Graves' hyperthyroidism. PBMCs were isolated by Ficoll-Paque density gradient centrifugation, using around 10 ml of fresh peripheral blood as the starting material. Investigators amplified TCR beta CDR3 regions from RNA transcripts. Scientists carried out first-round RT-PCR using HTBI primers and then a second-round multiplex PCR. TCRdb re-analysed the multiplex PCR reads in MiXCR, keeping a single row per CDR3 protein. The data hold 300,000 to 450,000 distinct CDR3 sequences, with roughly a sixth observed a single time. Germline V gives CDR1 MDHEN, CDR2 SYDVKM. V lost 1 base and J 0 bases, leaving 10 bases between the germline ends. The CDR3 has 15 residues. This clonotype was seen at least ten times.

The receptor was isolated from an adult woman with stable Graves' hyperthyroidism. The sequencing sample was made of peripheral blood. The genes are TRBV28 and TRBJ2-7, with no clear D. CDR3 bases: TGTGCCAGCAGTTTATTGCAGGCCAGCTCCTACGAGCAGTACTTC. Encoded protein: CASSLLQASSYEQYF.